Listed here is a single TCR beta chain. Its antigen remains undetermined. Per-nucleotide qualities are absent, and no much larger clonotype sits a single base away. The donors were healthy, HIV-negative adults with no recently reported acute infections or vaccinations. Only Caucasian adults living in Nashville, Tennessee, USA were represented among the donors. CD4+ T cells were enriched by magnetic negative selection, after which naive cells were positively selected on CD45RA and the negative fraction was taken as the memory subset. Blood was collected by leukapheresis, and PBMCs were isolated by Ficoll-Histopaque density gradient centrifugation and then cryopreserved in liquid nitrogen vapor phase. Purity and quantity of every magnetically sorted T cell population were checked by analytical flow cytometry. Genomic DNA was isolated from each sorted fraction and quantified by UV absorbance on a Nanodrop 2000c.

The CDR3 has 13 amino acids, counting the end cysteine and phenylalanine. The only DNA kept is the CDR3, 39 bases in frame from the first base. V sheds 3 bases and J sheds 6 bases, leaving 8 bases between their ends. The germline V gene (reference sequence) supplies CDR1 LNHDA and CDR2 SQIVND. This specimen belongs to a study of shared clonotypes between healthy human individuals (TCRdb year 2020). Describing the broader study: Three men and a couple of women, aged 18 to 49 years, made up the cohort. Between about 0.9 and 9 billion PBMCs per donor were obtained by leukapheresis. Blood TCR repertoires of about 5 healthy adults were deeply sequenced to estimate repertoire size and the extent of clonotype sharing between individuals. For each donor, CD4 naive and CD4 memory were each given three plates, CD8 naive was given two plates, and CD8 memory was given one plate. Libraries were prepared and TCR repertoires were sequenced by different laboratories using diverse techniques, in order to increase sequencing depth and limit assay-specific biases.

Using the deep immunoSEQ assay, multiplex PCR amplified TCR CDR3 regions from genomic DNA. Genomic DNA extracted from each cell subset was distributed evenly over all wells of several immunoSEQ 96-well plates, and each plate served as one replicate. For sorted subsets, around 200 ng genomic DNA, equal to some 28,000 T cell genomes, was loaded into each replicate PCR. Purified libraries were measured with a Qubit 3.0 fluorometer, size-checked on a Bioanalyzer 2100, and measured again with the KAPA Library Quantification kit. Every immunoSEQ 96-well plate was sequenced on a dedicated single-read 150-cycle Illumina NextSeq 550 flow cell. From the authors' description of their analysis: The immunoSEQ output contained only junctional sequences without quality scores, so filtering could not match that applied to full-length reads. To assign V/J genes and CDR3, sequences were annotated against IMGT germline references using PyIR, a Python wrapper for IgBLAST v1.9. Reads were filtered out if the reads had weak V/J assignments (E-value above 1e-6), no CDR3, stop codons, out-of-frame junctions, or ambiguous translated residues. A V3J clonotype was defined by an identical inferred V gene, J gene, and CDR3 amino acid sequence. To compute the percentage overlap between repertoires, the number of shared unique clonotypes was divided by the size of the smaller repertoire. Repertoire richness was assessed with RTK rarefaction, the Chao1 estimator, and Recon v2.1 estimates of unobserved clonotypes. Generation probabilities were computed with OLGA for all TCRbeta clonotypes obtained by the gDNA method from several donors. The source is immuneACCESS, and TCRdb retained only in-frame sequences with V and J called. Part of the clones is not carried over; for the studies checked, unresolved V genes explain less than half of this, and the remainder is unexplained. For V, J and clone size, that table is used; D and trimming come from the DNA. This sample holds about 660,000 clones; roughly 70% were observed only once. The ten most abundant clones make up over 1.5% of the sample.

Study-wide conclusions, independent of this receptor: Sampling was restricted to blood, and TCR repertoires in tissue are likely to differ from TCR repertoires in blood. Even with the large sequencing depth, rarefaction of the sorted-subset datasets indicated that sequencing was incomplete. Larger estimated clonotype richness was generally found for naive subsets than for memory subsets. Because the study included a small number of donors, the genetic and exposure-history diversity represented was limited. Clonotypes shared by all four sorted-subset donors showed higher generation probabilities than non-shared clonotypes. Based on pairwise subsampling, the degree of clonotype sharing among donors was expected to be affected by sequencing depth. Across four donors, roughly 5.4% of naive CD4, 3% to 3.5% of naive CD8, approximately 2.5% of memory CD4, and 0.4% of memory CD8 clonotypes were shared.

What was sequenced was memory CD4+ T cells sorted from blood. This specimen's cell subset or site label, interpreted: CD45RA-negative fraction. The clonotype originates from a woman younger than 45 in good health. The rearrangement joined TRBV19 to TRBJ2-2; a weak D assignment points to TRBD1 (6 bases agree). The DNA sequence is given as TGTGCCAGTAGTATCAGGGGTTCCGGGGAGCTGTTTTTT. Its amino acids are CASSIRGSGELFF.